The 17 T cell receptor beta chains below all came from one sample that was sequenced in a study of vaccination and CD4 T cells after COVID-19. This sample's treatment: approximately nine-day PBMC culture with coronavirus spike peptide pools or control peptides (ViraFEST assay). These TCRs are of unknown antigen specificity. Cultured CD4+ T cell DNA was sequenced using the Oncomine TCR Beta short-read assay. TCRdb recomputed calls from the PCR reads with MiXCR, one row per CDR3 protein. The sample lists roughly 15,000 distinct CDR3 sequences; roughly 51% were seen once. Sequencing used CD4+ T cells from blood, cultured in vitro. The receptors derive from a human donor who had recovered from COVID-19.

This chain joins TRBV19 and TRBJ1-4; tentatively, D is TRBD1 (5 bases). Germline CDR1 reads LNHDA; CDR2 reads SQIVND (reference sequence). Trimming cost V 5 bases and J 3 bases, with 10 bases left between them. The CDR3 is made up of 14 amino acids. CDR3 coding DNA: TGTGCCAGTAGTTCTTCAGGGTCTAATGAAAAACTGTTTTTT. Its protein product is CASSSSGSNEKLFF. Full variable domain (rest looked up from reference TRBV19 and TRBJ1-4): DGGITQSPKYLFRKEGQNVTLSCEQNLNHDAMYWYRQDPGQGLRLIYYSQIVNDFQKGDIAEGYSVSREKKESFPLTVTSAQKNPTAFYLCASSSSGSNEKLFFGSGTQLSVL.

The chain joins TRBV7-2 to TRBJ2-2; D may be TRBD2 (5 bases). CDR1 and CDR2 (germline): SGHTA, FQGNSA. The V gene lost 2 bases and the J gene lost 1 base, with 11 bases spanning the gap. CDR3 length: 16 residues. In DNA, the CDR3 is TGTGCCAGCAGCTTAAACGGCGGGCTGAACACCGGGGAGCTGTTTTTT. This sequence encodes CASSLNGGLNTGELFF.

This chain joins TRBV27 and TRBJ1-2; D gene unclear. Germline V gives CDR1 MNHEY, CDR2 SMNVEV (reference sequence). Trimming cost V 6 bases and J 2 bases, with 13 bases left between them. CDR3 size: 14 residues. The CDR3 DNA follows: TGTGCCAGCAGACAAGGGTTTCAGAACTATGGCTACACCTTC. Its translation: CASRQGFQNYGYTF.

This clonotype was recorded once. The chain links TRBV12-3 or TRBV12-4 to TRBJ2-2; D gene unclear. The CDR3 is made up of 13 amino acids. V was pared by 6 bases and J by 6 bases, with 11 bases between. The chain's CDR3 is CASREDYPGELFF. CDR3 bases: TGTGCCAGCAGAGAGGATTACCCCGGGGAGCTGTTTTTT.

This chain joins TRBV7-8 and TRBJ1-5, with 7 bases identical to TRBD1. Trimming removed 0 bases from V and 2 bases from J; junction bases left unmatched: 7. The germline gives CDR1 SGHVS, CDR2 FQNEAQ. The CDR3 has 17 amino acids. CDR3 in amino acids: CASSLAGRGQGNQPQHF. CDR3 nucleotide sequence: TGTGCCAGCAGCTTAGCGGGGCGTGGACAGGGCAATCAGCCCCAGCATTTT.

This clonotype has just a few counts. This rearrangement joins TRBV27 to TRBJ1-2; the D is unclear. V shed 3 bases and J shed 0 bases, with 14 bases lying between them. This CDR3 comprises 16 residues. Germline lookup yields CDR1 MNHEY and CDR2 SMNVEV (reference sequence). CDR3 in amino acids: CASSFSPLAANYGYTF. The CDR3 coding sequence is TGTGCCAGCAGTTTTTCGCCCTTGGCAGCTAACTATGGCTACACCTTC.

The rearrangement links TRBV4-3 to TRBJ1-5; D is undetermined. This CDR3 contains 16 residues. V lost 0 bases and J 5 bases, leaving 14 bases between the germline ends. Per germline, CDR1 LGHNA and CDR2 YSLEER. CDR3 region: CASSQDIGRRDQPQHF. The CDR3 coding sequence is TGCGCCAGCAGCCAAGATATTGGAAGGAGGGATCAGCCCCAGCATTTT.

The CDR3 here is CASSPRSTSLGGYTF. CDR3 nucleotides: TGTGCCAGCAGCCCCCGTAGTACCTCTCTAGGTGGCTACACCTTC. The chain combines TRBV9 with TRBJ1-2; D is undetermined. The CDR3 has 15 amino acids. Trimming pared 4 bases from V and 7 bases from J, leaving 20 bases between. Germline CDR1 and CDR2: SGDLS and YYNGEE. The full variable domain, with the rest looked up from reference TRBV9 and TRBJ1-2, is DSGVTQTPKHLITATGQRVTLRCSPRSGDLSVYWYQQSLDQGLQFLIQYYNGEERAKGNILERFSAQQFPDLHSELNLSSLELGDSALYFCASSPRSTSLGGYTFGSGTRLTVV.

This chain uses TRBV7-8 with TRBJ2-7, with TRBD1 as a possible D gene (6 bases). Germline lookup yields CDR1 SGHVS and CDR2 FQNEAQ. This CDR3 region has 16 residues. Trimming shortened V by 5 bases and J by 2 bases, and 19 bases separated the two germline ends. The CDR3 loop is CASSLQPRDTTYEQYF. The DNA of the CDR3 is TGTGCCAGCAGCCTCCAACCGAGGGACACCACCTACGAGCAGTACTTC.

This clonotype was observed once. This rearrangement joins TRBV6-2 or TRBV6-3 to TRBJ2-3; D is unresolved. Germline CDR1 reads MNHEY; CDR2 reads SVGEGT. The germline V and J ends were trimmed by 2 bases and 1 base, with 10 bases remaining between them. There are 15 residues in the CDR3. CDR3 bases: TGTGCCAGCAGTTACAAGGCATGGGGCACAGATACGCAGTATTTT. The encoded protein is CASSYKAWGTDTQYF.

V usage is TRBV19 and J usage is TRBJ2-1, with 11 positions matching TRBD2. Trimming removed 5 bases from V and 4 bases from J; junction bases left unmatched: 4. CDR3 size: 15 residues. Per germline, CDR1 LNHDA and CDR2 SQIVND (reference sequence). The CDR3 DNA is TGTGCCAGTAGTTTCGGACTAGCGGGTTACAATGAGCAGTTCTTC. This translates into CASSFGLAGYNEQFF. Drawing the rest from reference TRBV19 and TRBJ2-1, the complete variable domain is DGGITQSPKYLFRKEGQNVTLSCEQNLNHDAMYWYRQDPGQGLRLIYYSQIVNDFQKGDIAEGYSVSREKKESFPLTVTSAQKNPTAFYLCASSFGLAGYNEQFFGPGTRLTVL.

This clonotype has more than one count but fewer than ten. V gene TRBV11-3 combines with J gene TRBJ1-1; 9 nucleotides agree with TRBD1. The CDR3 has 17 residues. Unmatched junction bases numbered 13, after V lost 5 bases and J lost 3 bases. Germline values: CDR1 SGHNT, CDR2 YENEEA. The CDR3 DNA sequence: TGTGCCAGCAGCCCAATCGGGACAGGGACGGGCGACACTGAAGCTTTCTTT. Protein product: CASSPIGTGTGDTEAFF.

The chain recombines TRBV12-3 or TRBV12-4 with TRBJ2-6, with D unresolved. Trimming stripped 2 bases from V and 2 bases from J, with 1 base between. The CDR3 length is 13 residues. The CDR3 sequence is CASSLTGANVLTF. In nucleotides, the CDR3 is TGTGCCAGCAGTTTAACTGGGGCCAACGTCCTGACTTTC.

The chain links TRBV7-2 to TRBJ1-1, with D hard to call. Germline V gene sequence: CDR1 SGHTA, CDR2 FQGNSA. The CDR3 spans 11 residues. Trimming shortened V by 2 bases and J by 6 bases, and 4 bases separated the two germline ends. CDR3 sequence (DNA): TGTGCCAGCAGCTTAATATCTGAAGCTTTCTTT. It yields the protein CASSLISEAFF.

This clonotype was seen more than once but under ten times. This chain joins TRBV7-6 and TRBJ2-7, with TRBD2 as a possible D gene (6 bases). Trimming removed 4 bases from V and 7 bases from J, with 17 bases in between. The CDR3 has 14 residues. Germline V gene sequence: CDR1 SGHVS, CDR2 FNYEAQ. The CDR3 DNA follows: TGTGCCAGCAGCTATGGGACGCCCGCGGGGGAGCAGTACTTC. It specifies CASSYGTPAGEQYF.

This clonotype came up a few times. The rearrangement uses TRBV12-3 or TRBV12-4 and TRBJ1-2; D uncertain. This CDR3 contains 13 residues. Trimming took off 3 bases at V and 2 bases at J, with 7 bases between the two ends. In nucleotides, the CDR3 is TGTGCCAGCAGTTTTAGACGGAACTATGGCTACACCTTC. Its translation: CASSFRRNYGYTF.

The sample holds a few counts of this clonotype. The CDR3 DNA is TGTGCCTGGAGTGGGGACAGGGCGGGTGGAAATCAGCCCCAGCATTTT. Encoded protein: CAWSGDRAGGNQPQHF. J is TRBJ1-5 and V is TRBV30; 9 bases fit TRBD1. The V segment lost 1 base and the J segment 4 bases; nucleotides outside the gene matches: 8. Germline V CDR1 and CDR2: GTSNPN, SVGIG (reference sequence). The CDR3 has 16 residues.